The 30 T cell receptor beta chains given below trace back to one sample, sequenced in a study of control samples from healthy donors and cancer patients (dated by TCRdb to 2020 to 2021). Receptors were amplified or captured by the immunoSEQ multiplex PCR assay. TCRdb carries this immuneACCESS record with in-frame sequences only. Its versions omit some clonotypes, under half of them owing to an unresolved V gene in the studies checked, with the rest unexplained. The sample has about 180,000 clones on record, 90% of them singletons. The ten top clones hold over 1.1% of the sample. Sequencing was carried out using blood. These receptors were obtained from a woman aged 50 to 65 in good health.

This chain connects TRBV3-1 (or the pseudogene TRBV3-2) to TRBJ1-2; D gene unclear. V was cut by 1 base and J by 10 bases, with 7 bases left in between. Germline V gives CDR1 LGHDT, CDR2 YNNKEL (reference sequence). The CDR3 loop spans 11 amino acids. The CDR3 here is CASSQVGAYTF. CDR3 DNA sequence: TGTGCCAGCAGCCAAGTTGGAGCCTACACCTTC.

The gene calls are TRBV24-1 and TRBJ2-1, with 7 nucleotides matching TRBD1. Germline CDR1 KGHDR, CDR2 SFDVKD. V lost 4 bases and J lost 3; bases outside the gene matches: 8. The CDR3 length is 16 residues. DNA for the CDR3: TGTGCCACCAGTGACCCCCGACAGGGTTTCTACAATGAGCAGTTCTTC. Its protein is CATSDPRQGFYNEQFF.

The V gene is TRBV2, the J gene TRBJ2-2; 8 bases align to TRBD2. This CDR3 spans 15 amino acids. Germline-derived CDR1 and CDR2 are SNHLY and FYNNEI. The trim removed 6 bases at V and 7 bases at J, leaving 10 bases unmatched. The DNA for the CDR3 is TGTGCCAGCAGCGCCACTAGCGGACAGCGCGGGGAGCTGTTTTTT. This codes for CASSATSGQRGELFF.

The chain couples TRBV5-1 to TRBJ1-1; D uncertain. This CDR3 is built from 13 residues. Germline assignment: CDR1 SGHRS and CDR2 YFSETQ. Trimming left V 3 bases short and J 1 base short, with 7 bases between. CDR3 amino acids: CASSYHENTEAFF. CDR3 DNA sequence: TGCGCCAGCAGCTACCACGAGAACACTGAAGCTTTCTTT.

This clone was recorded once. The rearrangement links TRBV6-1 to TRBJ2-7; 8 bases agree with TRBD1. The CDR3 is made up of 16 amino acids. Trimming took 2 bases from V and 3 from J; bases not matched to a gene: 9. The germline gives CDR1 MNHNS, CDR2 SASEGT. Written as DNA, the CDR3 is TGTGCCAGCAGTGAACACGCCGGGACAGGAAACTACGAGCAGTACTTC. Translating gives CASSEHAGTGNYEQYF.

CDR3: CASSLAGKEAFF. Written as DNA, the CDR3 is TGTGCCAGCAGCTTAGCAGGGAAGGAAGCTTTCTTT. The chain is built from TRBV7-6 and TRBJ1-1; the D is unclear. The CDR3 consists of 12 residues. Trimming shortened V by 0 bases and J by 8 bases, and 7 bases separated the two germline ends. Germline-derived CDR1 and CDR2 are SGHVS and FNYEAQ.

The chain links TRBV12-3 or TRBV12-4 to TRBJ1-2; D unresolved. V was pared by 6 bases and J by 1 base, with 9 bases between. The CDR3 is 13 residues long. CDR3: CASSLEGNYGYTF. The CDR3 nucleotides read TGTGCCAGCAGCCTTGAGGGTAACTATGGCTACACCTTC.

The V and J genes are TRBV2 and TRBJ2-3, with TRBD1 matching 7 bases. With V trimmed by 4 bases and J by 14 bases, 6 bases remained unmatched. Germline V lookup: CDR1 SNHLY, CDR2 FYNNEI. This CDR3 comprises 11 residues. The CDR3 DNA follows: TGTGCCAGCAGTGTGGCAAGACAGGGGTATTTT. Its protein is CASSVARQGYF.

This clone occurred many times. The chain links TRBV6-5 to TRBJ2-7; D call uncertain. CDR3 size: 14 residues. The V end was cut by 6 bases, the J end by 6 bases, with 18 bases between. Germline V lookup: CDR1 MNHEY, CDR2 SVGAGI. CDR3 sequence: CASSLLPGASEQYF. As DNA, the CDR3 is TGTGCCAGCAGCCTACTACCTGGAGCTAGCGAGCAGTACTTC.

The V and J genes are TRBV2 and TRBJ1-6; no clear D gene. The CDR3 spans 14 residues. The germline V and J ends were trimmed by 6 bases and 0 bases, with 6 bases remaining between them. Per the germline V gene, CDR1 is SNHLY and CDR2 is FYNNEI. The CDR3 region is CASSSSSYNSPLHF. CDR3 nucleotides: TGTGCCAGCAGCAGCTCCTCCTATAATTCACCCCTCCACTTT.

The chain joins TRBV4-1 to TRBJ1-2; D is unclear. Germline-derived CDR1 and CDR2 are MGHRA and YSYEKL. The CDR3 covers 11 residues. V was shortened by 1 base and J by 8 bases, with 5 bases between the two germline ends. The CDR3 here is CASSQGGGYTF. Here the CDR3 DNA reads TGCGCCAGCAGCCAAGGTGGCGGCTACACCTTC.

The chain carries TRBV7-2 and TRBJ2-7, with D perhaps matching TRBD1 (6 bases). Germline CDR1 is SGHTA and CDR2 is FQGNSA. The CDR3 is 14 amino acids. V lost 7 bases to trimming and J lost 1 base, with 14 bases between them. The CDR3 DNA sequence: TGTGCCAGCACCCTCCAAAGGGGGTCCTACGAGCAGTACTTC. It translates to CASTLQRGSYEQYF.

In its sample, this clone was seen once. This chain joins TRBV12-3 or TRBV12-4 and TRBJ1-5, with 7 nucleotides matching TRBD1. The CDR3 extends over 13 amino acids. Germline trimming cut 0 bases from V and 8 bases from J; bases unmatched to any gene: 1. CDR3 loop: CASSLADREPQHF. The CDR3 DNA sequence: TGTGCCAGCAGTTTAGCTGACAGGGAGCCCCAGCATTTT.

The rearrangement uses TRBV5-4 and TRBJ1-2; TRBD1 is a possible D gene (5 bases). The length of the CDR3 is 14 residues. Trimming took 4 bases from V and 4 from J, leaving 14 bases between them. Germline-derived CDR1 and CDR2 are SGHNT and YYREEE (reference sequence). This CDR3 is CASSRDPGGYGYTF. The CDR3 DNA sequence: TGTGCCAGCAGCCGGGACCCCGGTGGCTATGGCTACACCTTC.

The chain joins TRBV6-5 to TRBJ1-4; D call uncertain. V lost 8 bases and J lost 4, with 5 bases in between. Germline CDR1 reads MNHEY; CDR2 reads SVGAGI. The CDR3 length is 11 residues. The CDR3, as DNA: TGTGCCAGCCAGGATAATGAAAAACTGTTTTTT. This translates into CASQDNEKLFF.

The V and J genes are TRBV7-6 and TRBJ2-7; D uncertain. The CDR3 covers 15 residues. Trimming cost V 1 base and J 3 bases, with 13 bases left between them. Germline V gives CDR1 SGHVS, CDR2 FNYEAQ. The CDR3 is CASSLGLGRHYEQYF. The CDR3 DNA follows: TGTGCCAGCAGCTTAGGTCTAGGCCGTCACTACGAGCAGTACTTC.

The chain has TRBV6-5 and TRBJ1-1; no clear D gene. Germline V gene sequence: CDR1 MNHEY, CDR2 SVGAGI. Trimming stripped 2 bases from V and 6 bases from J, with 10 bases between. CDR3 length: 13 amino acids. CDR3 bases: TGTGCCAGCAGTTACGCGGGGTGGGCTGAAGCTTTCTTT. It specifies CASSYAGWAEAFF.

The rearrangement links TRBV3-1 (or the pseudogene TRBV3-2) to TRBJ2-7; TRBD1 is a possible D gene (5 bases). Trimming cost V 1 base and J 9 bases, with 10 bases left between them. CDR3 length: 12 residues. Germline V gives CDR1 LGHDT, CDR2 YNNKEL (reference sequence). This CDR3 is CASSQGQRGQYF. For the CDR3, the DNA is TGTGCCAGCAGCCAAGGTCAAAGGGGGCAGTACTTC.

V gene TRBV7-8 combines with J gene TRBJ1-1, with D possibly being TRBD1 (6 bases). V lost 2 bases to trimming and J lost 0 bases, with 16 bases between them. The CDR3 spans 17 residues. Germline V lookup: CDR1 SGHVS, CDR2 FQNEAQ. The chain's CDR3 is CASSLLDQGRMNTEAFF. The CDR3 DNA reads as TGTGCCAGCAGCTTATTAGATCAGGGGCGCATGAACACTGAAGCTTTCTTT.

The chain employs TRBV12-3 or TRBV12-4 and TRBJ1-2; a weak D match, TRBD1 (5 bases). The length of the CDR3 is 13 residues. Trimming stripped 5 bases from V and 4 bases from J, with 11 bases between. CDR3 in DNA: TGTGCCAGCAGTCCCACAGGATTCTATGGCTACACCTTC. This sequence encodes CASSPTGFYGYTF.

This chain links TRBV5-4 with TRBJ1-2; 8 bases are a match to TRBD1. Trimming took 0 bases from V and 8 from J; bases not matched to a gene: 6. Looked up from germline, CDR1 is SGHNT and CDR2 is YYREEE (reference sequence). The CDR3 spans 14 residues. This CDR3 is CASSLGQGAEGYTF. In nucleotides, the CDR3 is TGTGCCAGCAGCTTGGGGCAGGGGGCGGAGGGCTACACCTTC.

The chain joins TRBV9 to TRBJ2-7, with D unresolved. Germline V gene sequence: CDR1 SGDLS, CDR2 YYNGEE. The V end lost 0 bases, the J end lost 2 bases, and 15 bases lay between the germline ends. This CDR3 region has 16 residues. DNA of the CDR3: TGTGCCAGCAGCGTAGATGTTGTAGGGCGCCCCTACGAGCAGTACTTC. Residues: CASSVDVVGRPYEQYF.

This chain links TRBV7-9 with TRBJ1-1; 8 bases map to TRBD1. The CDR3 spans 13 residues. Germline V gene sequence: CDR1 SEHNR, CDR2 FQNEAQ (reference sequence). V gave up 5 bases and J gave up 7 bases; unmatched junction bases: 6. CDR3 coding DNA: TGTGCCAGCAGCACCGGACAGGGATATGAAGCTTTCTTT. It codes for CASSTGQGYEAFF.

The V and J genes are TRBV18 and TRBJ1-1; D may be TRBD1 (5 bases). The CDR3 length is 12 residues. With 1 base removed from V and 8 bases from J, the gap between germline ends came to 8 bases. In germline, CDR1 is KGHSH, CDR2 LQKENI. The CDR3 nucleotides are TGTGCCAGCTCACCACGGGCAGGGGAAGCTTTCTTT. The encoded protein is CASSPRAGEAFF.

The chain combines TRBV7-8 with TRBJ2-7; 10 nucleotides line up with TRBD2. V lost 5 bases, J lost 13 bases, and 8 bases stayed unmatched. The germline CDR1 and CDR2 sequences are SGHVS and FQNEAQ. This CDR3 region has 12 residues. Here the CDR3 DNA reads TGTGCCAGCAGCCCGCTAGCGGGGGCTTATTACTTC. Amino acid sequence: CASSPLAGAYYF.

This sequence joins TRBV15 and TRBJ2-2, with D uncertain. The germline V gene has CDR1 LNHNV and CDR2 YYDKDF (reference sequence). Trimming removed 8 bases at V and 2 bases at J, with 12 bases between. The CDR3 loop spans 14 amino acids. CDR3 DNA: TGTGCCACCTCTACGAGACTTAACACCGGGGAGCTGTTTTTT. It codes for CATSTRLNTGELFF.

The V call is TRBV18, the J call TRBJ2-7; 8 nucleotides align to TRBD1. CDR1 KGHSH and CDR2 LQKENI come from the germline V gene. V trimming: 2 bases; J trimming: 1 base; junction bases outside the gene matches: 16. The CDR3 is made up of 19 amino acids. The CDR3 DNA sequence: TGTGCCAGCTCACCAAGGGCGGACAGGGACGGAAATTGGTCCTACGAGCAGTACTTC. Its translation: CASSPRADRDGNWSYEQYF.

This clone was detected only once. The CDR3 here is CASSLGILNTEAFF. In DNA, the CDR3 is TGTGCCAGCAGTTTGGGCATCTTGAACACTGAAGCTTTCTTT. The rearrangement joins TRBV27 to TRBJ1-1; no clear D gene. Germline CDR1 reads MNHEY; CDR2 reads SMNVEV (reference sequence). The CDR3 runs 14 residues. V lost 3 bases, J lost 0 bases, and 8 bases lay in between.

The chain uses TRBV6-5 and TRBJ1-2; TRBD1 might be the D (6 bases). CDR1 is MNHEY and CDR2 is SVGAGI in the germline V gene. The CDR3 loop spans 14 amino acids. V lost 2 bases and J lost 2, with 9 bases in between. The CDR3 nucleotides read TGTGCCAGCAGTTACGGGGACACCAACTATGGCTACACCTTC. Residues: CASSYGDTNYGYTF.

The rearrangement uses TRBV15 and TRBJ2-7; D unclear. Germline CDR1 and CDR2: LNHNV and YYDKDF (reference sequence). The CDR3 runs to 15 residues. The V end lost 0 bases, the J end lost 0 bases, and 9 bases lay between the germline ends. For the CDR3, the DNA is TGTGCCACCAGCAGAGATCAGGCGGTCTCCTACGAGCAGTACTTC. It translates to CATSRDQAVSYEQYF.